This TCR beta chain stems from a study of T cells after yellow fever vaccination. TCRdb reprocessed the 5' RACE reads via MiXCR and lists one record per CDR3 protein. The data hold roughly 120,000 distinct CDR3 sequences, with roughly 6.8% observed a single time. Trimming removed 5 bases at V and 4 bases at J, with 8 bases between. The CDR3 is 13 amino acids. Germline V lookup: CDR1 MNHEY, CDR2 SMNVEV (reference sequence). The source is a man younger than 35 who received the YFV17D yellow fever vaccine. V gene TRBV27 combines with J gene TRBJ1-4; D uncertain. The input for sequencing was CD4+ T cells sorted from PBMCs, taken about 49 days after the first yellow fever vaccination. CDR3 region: CASSRQRNEKLFF. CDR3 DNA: TGTGCCAGCAGTCGGCAGCGTAATGAAAAACTGTTTTTT. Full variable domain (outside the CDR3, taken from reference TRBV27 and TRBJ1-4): EAQVTQNPRYLITVTGKKLTVTCSQNMNHEYMSWYRQDPGLGLRQIYYSMNVEVTDKGDVPEGYKVSRKEKRNFPLILESPSPNQTSLYFCASSRQRNEKLFFGSGTQLSVL.